The 22 T cell receptor beta chains listed next were all sequenced from one sample in a study of tumor-infiltrating lymphocytes in primary liver carcinoma. Using a constant-region primer together with ProtoScript II reverse transcriptase, TCR beta cDNA was made from about 500 ng of total RNA. Sequencing libraries for TCR beta derived from three nested multiplex PCR rounds that used slightly modified ARM-PCR. Forward primers for TRBV1-TRBV30 and a C-beta reverse primer served the first two PCR rounds, at roughly 10 cycles each. TCRdb independently ran MiXCR on the multiplex PCR reads; one entry per CDR3 protein. The sample consists of roughly 80,000 distinct CDR3 sequences, over 60% of them appearing once. Starting material for RNA and DNA co-extraction consisted of roughly 19-30 mg of unsorted bulk tissue. The sequencing input was liver tumor tissue from sampling region 1. The sample's subset: tumor region T1, superior pole. Receptor source: a man aged 35-49 years with primary liver carcinoma and hepatitis B virus infection.

The rearrangement uses TRBV11-2 and TRBJ2-3, with TRBD1 as a possible D gene (5 bases). CDR3 length: 13 residues. Trimming removed 5 bases from V and 3 bases from J, with 9 bases in between. Germline V gene sequence: CDR1 SGHAT, CDR2 FQNNGV. CDR3 DNA sequence: TGTGCCAGCAGCATTCGGACAACAGATACGCAGTATTTT. This gives the protein CASSIRTTDTQYF.

Concerning this clonotype: An end of the junction differs from the germline gene, which may be a read error. The V call is TRBV12-3 or TRBV12-4, the J call TRBJ1-1, with D hard to call. This CDR3 has 15 residues. CDR3 nucleotides: TGTGCCAACAGCTTCGGAACTGTCCCGAACACTGAAGCTCTCTTT. It codes for CANSFGTVPNTEALF.

This chain uses TRBV6-2 or TRBV6-3 with TRBJ1-2; D is ambiguous. V was cut by 4 bases and J by 8 bases, with 14 bases left in between. This CDR3 is 13 amino acids long. The germline V gene encodes CDR1 MNHEY and CDR2 SVGEGT. The CDR3 region is CASSCSVRVGYTF. The DNA of the CDR3 is TGTGCCAGCAGTTGCTCCGTACGGGTAGGCTACACCTTC.

This clonotype appeared many times. The V gene is TRBV20-1, the J gene TRBJ2-5; tentative D call: TRBD1 (6 bases). The germline gives CDR1 DFQATT, CDR2 SNEGSKA (reference sequence). Trimming stripped 6 bases from V and 7 bases from J, with 18 bases between. The CDR3 spans 13 residues. The CDR3 DNA reads TGCAGTGCAAGCATTACAGGGACGGTGACCCAGTACTTC. It is translated as CSASITGTVTQYF.

Regarding this clonotype: At one boundary the junction diverges from the germline segment, which might be a read error. The chain uses TRBV6-5 and TRBJ1-6; 9 positions agree with TRBD1. Germline-derived CDR1 and CDR2 are MNHEY and SVGAGI. The CDR3 is made up of 18 amino acids. As DNA, the CDR3 is TGTACCAGCAGTTACTCGGGGATACAGGGGGCGAGAAATTCACCCCTCCACTTT. Translating it yields CTSSYSGIQGARNSPLHF.

A remark on this clonotype: This likely comes from a read error, as the CDR3 has no conserved phenylalanine or tryptophan at its end. This chain uses TRBV4-1 with TRBJ1-2; TRBD1 might be the D (5 bases). Germline loops: CDR1 MGHRA, CDR2 YSYEKL. Trimming stripped 4 bases from V and 5 bases from J, with 20 bases between. This CDR3 spans 16 amino acids. The DNA of the CDR3 is TGCGCCAGCAGCCCAGACCAAGGGGCGTTCGATTATGGCTACACCTCC. Translated: CASSPDQGAFDYGYTS.

Notes on this clonotype: Likely a read error: the CDR3 ends without its conserved phenylalanine or tryptophan. The rearrangement links TRBV6-5 to TRBJ1-1; D uncertain. Between the trimmed V and J ends, which lost 2 bases and 1 base, there was a span of 5 bases. Germline-derived CDR1 and CDR2 are MNHEY and SVGAGI. CDR3 length: 13 residues. The CDR3 is CASSYMENTEAFS. DNA for the CDR3: TGTGCCAGCAGTTACATGGAGAACACTGAAGCTTTCTCT.

Points on this clonotype: A junction end diverges from the germline sequence, so it may reflect a read error. This sequence joins TRBV29-1 and TRBJ2-1; either TRBD1 or TRBD2 may fit D (6 bases each). The CDR3 has 18 amino acids. Germline V gene sequence: CDR1 SQVTM, CDR2 ANQGSEA. This CDR3 is CSVEDISGALLPFNEQFF. CDR3 DNA sequence: TGCAGTGTTGAAGATATCTCGGGGGCTCTCCTACCCTTCAATGAGCAGTTCTTC.

This clonotype was seen many times. The chain carries TRBV4-1 and TRBJ1-2; D possibly corresponds to TRBD1 (5 bases). Trimming cost V 1 base and J 3 bases, with 9 bases left between them. This CDR3 spans 14 amino acids. Germline loops: CDR1 MGHRA, CDR2 YSYEKL. The CDR3 DNA follows: TGCGCCAGCAGCCAAGGAGGGGCCGACTATGGCTACACCTTC. This translates into CASSQGGADYGYTF.

This chain uses TRBV24-1 with TRBJ2-2, with 7 bases that match TRBD1. Per the germline V gene, CDR1 is KGHDR and CDR2 is SFDVKD. The CDR3 totals 17 residues. With 4 bases clipped from V and 2 bases from J, the junction kept 9 bases outside the gene matches. This CDR3 reads CATSDQEGGFNTGELFF. The CDR3 DNA is TGTGCCACCAGTGACCAAGAAGGGGGCTTTAACACCGGGGAGCTGTTTTTT.

This clonotype was seen repeatedly, ten times or more. The rearrangement links TRBV6-6 to TRBJ1-2; the D is unclear. V shed 2 bases and J shed 0 bases, with 10 bases lying between them. The CDR3 covers 15 residues. The germline gives CDR1 MNHNY, CDR2 SVGAGI (reference sequence). CDR3 in DNA: TGTGCCAGCAGTTACACCCGGTCAGCTAACTATGGCTACACCTTC. It yields the protein CASSYTRSANYGYTF.

Points on this clonotype: The conserved closing phenylalanine or tryptophan is absent in this CDR3, likely reflecting a read error. This CDR3 is CASGSDFQETQYI. In DNA, the CDR3 is TGTGCCAGCGGCTCGGACTTCCAAGAGACCCAGTACATC. The chain combines TRBV11-2 with TRBJ2-5; maybe TRBD2 (5 bases). In germline, CDR1 is SGHAT, CDR2 FQNNGV. The CDR3 spans 13 residues. Trimming took off 8 bases at V and 1 base at J, with 11 bases between the two ends.

Only a few counts were recorded for this clonotype. A read error may be the cause here, since a much bigger clone is one base away. This likely comes from a read error, as the CDR3 has no conserved phenylalanine or tryptophan at its end. V and J are TRBV20-1 and TRBJ2-5; D is ambiguous. V lost 0 bases and J lost 3, with 8 bases in between. Germline V gene data show CDR1 as DFQATT and CDR2 as SNEGSKA (reference sequence). The CDR3 is 13 residues long. The CDR3 coding sequence is TGCAGTGCTAGAGAGGGGATTAAAGAGACCCAGTACTTA. Its protein product is CSAREGIKETQYL.

In this sample, this clonotype turned up once. The chain employs TRBV10-1 and TRBJ2-1, with 11 positions matching TRBD2. V was clipped by 2 bases and J by 7 bases; unmatched bases: 19. The CDR3 loop spans 20 amino acids. Germline V gene sequence: CDR1 WNHNN, CDR2 SYGVQD (reference sequence). The chain's CDR3 is CASSERLGSQTSGTINEQFF. CDR3 nucleotide sequence: TGCGCCAGCAGTGAGAGGTTGGGGAGCCAGACTAGCGGGACTATTAATGAGCAGTTCTTC.

Details on this clonotype: A read error is possible here, since a much larger clone lies one base away. The chain uses TRBV7-9 and TRBJ1-1; the D is unclear. The CDR3 loop spans 15 amino acids. V lost 4 bases and J 5 bases, leaving 17 bases between the germline ends. In germline, CDR1 is SEHNR, CDR2 FQNEAQ (reference sequence). The CDR3 reads CASSSPRGEKTEAFF. CDR3 nucleotides: TGTGCCAGCAGCTCCCCCCGAGGAGAGAAGACTGAAGCTTTCTTT.

The chain uses TRBV4-1 and TRBJ2-1, with D maybe TRBD2 (6 bases). This CDR3 contains 13 residues. The germline V gene has CDR1 MGHRA and CDR2 YSYEKL. V dropped 3 bases and J dropped 11 bases, with 14 bases sitting between them. The CDR3 nucleotides read TGCGCCAGCAGCCAGACTTCTAGCGTCAAGCAGTTCTTC. It encodes CASSQTSSVKQFF.

Notes on this clonotype: An end of the junction does not agree with germline; a read error may underlie this. V is TRBV4-2 and J is TRBJ2-3; D is unresolved. Germline CDR1 is LGHNA and CDR2 is YNFKEQ. The CDR3 spans 18 residues. The CDR3: CASSQEARPGVGLDTRYF. CDR3 DNA: TGTGCCAGCAGCCAAGAAGCCCGCCCCGGAGTCGGTTTAGATACGCGGTATTTT.

This clonotype was seen only once. The germline gene is not matched at one end of the junction; a read error may be the cause. Here the CDR3 DNA reads TGTGCCAGCTGCTTATCCGTTGGACTGGCGGGAGGGGGCTACGAGCAGTACTTC. Protein product: CASCLSVGLAGGGYEQYF. The chain recombines TRBV11-2 with TRBJ2-7, with TRBD2 matching over 9 bases. The CDR3 sequence is 18 residues long. Germline CDR1 is SGHAT and CDR2 is FQNNGV.

This chain connects TRBV6-5 to TRBJ2-3; D unresolved. This CDR3 comprises 15 residues. Trimming cost V 6 bases and J 6 bases, with 19 bases left between them. Per germline, CDR1 MNHEY and CDR2 SVGAGI. In DNA, the CDR3 is TGTGCCAGCAGACCCGAGATAGGCAATTATGATACGCAGTATTTT. Protein sequence: CASRPEIGNYDTQYF.

Comment on this clonotype: Mismatch with germline at one junction end may stem from a read error. The genes are TRBV11-2 and TRBJ2-7; D not certain. Germline V gives CDR1 SGHAT, CDR2 FQNNGV. The CDR3 spans 14 residues. CDR3 in amino acids: CASSLTAAAYERYF. The CDR3 DNA follows: TGTGCCAGCAGTTTAACTGCCGCTGCCTACGAGCGGTACTTC.

Worth noting for this clonotype: A much more abundant neighbour one base away suggests this may be a read error. The V gene is TRBV7-9, the J gene TRBJ2-1; D is uncertain. The germline V gene has CDR1 SEHNR and CDR2 FQNEAQ (reference sequence). This CDR3 has 13 amino acids. This CDR3 is CACSYPDSLEQFF. CDR3 nucleotides: TGTGCCTGCAGCTATCCTGACTCCTTAGAGCAGTTCTTC.

About this clonotype: It may be a read error: a sequence one base away is much more abundant. The chain carries TRBV28 and TRBJ2-3; 12 bases are a match to TRBD2. Per the germline V gene, CDR1 is MDHEN and CDR2 is SYDVKM. The CDR3 sequence is 15 residues long. J was trimmed by 5 bases and V by 7 bases; bases with no gene match: 7. CDR3 nucleotide sequence: TGTGCCAGCACTCCACAACTAGCGGGAGGAGATACGCAGTATTTT. It is translated as CASTPQLAGGDTQYF.